What follows are 3 T cell receptor beta chains derived from one specimen sequenced in a study of cytotoxic CD8 clonotypes in ibrutinib-treated CLL. Some clones are missing from TCRdb's copy, which holds only in-frame ones; the method was immunoSEQ multiplex PCR. The repertoire holds about 140,000 clones, with around 84% as singletons. This specimen consisted of PBMCs, obtained after 36 months of ibrutinib treatment. All receptors derive from a human donor with chronic lymphocytic leukemia.

This clone was observed a handful of times. The chain carries TRBV5-4 and TRBJ1-2; no clear D. The CDR3 totals 11 residues. The V end was cut by 1 base, the J end by 8 bases, with 6 bases between. Germline assignment: CDR1 SGHNT and CDR2 YYREEE (reference sequence). DNA of the CDR3: TGTGCCAGCAGCTTGTCCGGGGGCTACACCTTC. This encodes CASSLSGGYTF.

This clone has a handful of counts. The rearrangement links TRBV6-1 to TRBJ2-2; TRBD1 aligns across 9 bases. J lost 6 bases, V lost 6 bases, and 8 bases had no gene match. The germline gives CDR1 MNHNS, CDR2 SASEGT. The CDR3 contains 15 residues. CDR3 region: CASSGTGRESGELFF. CDR3 sequence (DNA): TGTGCCAGCAGCGGGACAGGGCGGGAGTCCGGGGAGCTGTTTTTT.

The rearrangement links TRBV6-1 to TRBJ2-5; unclear D gene. Per germline, CDR1 MNHNS and CDR2 SASEGT. V lost 5 bases, J lost 5 bases, and 15 bases lay in between. There are 14 residues in the CDR3. The CDR3: CASSHRAPFETQYF. The CDR3 nucleotides are TGTGCCAGCAGTCACCGGGCCCCGTTCGAGACCCAGTACTTC.